This TCR beta chain emerged from a study of T cell clones after liver transplantation. Study summary: Immunosuppression withdrawal was tried within 2 years after liver transplantation in this trial.

The CDR3 sequence is 14 residues long. The germline CDR1 and CDR2 sequences are MDHEN and SYDVKM. Trimming shortened V by 7 bases and J by 4 bases, and 17 bases separated the two germline ends. Clones were sequenced by immunoSEQ multiplex PCR, and TCRdb holds only the in-frame ones, with some missing. This table has 65,000 to 90,000 clones, roughly nine tenths appearing once. The rearrangement joins TRBV28 to TRBJ2-7; possibly TRBD2 for D (6 bases). Source: CD4+ T cells from blood, taken before liver transplant. This sequence originates from a human donor who received a liver transplant. The CDR3 DNA reads as TGTGCCAGCACCTTCACTAGCTTGGGGTACGAGCAGTACTTC. The encoded protein is CASTFTSLGYEQYF.